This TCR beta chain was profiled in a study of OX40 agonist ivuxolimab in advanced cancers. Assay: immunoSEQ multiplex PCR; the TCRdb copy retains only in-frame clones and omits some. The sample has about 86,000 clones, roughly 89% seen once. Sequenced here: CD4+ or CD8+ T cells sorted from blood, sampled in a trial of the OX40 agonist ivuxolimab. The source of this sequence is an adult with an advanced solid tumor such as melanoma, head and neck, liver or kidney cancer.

This CDR3 reads CASSYGGDLPGNTIYF. CDR3 bases: TGTGCCAGCAGTTACGGGGGGGACCTCCCTGGAAACACCATATATTTT. V usage is TRBV6-5 and J usage is TRBJ1-3; maybe TRBD1 (5 bases). The CDR3 covers 16 residues. V shed 2 bases and J shed 2 bases, with 13 bases lying between them. Per germline, CDR1 MNHEY and CDR2 SVGAGI.